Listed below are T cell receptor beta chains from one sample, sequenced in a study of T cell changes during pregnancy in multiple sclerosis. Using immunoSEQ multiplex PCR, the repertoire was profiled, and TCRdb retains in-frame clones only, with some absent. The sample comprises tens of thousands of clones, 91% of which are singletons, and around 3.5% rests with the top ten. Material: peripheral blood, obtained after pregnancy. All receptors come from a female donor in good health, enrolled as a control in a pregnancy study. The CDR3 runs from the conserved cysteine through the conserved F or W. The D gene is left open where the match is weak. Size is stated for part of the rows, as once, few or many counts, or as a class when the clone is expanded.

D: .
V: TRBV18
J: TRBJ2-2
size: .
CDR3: CASSPNGRGAGELFF
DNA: TGTGCCAGCTCACCTAACGGGCGGGGCGCCGGGGAGCTGTTTTTT

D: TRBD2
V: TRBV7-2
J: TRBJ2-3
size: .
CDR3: CASSLVPTSGGSADTQYF
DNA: TGTGCCAGCAGCTTAGTCCCGACTAGCGGGGGGTCTGCAGATACGCAGTATTTT

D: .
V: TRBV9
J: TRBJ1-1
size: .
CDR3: CASSVAGLRTEAFF
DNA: TGTGCCAGCAGCGTAGCCGGGTTAAGAACTGAAGCTTTCTTT

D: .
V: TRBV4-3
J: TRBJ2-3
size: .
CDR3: CASSQETPSVYYF
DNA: TGCGCCAGCAGCCAAGAGACGCCTAGTGTGTATTATTTT

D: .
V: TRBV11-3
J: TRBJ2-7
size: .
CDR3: CASSLTGYEQYF
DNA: TGTGCCAGCAGCTTGACTGGATACGAGCAGTACTTC

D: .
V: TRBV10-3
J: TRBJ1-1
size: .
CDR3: CAISSNRVEAFF
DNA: TGTGCCATCAGCTCCAACAGGGTAGAGGCTTTCTTT

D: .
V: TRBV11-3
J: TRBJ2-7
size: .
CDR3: CASSRYQGNEQYF
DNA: TGTGCCAGCAGCCGTTATCAGGGGAACGAGCAGTACTTC

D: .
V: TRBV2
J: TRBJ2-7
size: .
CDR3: CASRGPTGFETYEQYF
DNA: TGTGCCAGCAGGGGCCCCACAGGGTTCGAGACCTACGAGCAGTACTTC

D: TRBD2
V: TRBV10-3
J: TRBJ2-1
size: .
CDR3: CAISPRGVNEQFF
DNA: TGTGCCATCAGCCCCCGGGGGGTAAATGAGCAGTTCTTC

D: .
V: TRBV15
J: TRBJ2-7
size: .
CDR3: CATSRDRSLINEQYF
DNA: TGTGCCACCAGCAGAGACCGAAGCCTTATAAACGAGCAGTACTTC

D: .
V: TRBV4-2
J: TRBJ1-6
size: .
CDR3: CASSQDKAVSSYNSPLHF
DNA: TGTGCCAGCAGCCAAGATAAGGCGGTTAGCTCCTATAATTCACCCCTCCACTTT

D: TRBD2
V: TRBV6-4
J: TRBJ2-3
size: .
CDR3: CARGLAGGWGDTQYF
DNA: TGTGCCAGGGGACTAGCGGGAGGATGGGGTGATACGCAGTATTTT

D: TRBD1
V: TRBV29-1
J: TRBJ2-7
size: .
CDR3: CSVEGEGQGYEQYF
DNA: TGCAGCGTTGAAGGTGAGGGACAGGGGTACGAGCAGTACTTC

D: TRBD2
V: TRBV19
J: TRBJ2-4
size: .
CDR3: CASSIVAGRAKNIQYF
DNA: TGTGCCAGTAGTATTGTAGCGGGGCGAGCCAAAAACATTCAGTACTTC

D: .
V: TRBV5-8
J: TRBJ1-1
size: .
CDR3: CASSLGGAFF
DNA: TGTGCCAGCAGCTTGGGCGGAGCTTTCTTT

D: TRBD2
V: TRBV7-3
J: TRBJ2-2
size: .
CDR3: CASSLTLTSGGLGELFF
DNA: TGTGCCAGCAGCTTAACCCTGACTAGCGGGGGGCTGGGGGAGCTGTTTTTT

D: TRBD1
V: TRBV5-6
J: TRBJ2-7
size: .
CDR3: CASSLWTGGYEQYF
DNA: TGTGCCAGCAGCCTATGGACAGGGGGCTACGAGCAGTACTTC

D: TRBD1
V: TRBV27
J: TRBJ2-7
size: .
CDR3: CASTPGSGGYEQYF
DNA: TGTGCCAGCACCCCGGGGTCAGGGGGCTACGAGCAGTACTTC

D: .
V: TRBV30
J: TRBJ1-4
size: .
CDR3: CAWSASEGKLFF
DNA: TGTGCCTGGAGTGCGAGTGAGGGAAAACTGTTTTTT

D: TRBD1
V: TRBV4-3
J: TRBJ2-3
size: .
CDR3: CASSHYQTRGRLPDTQYF
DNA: TGCGCCAGCAGCCATTACCAAACCAGGGGGCGATTACCAGATACGCAGTATTTT

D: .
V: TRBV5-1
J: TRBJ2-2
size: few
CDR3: CASSSRTWDTGELFF
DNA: TGCGCCAGCAGCTCCAGGACATGGGACACCGGGGAGCTGTTTTTT

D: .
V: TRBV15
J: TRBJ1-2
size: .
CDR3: CATSRDRTPYGYTF
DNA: TGTGCCACCAGCAGAGATCGGACACCTTATGGCTACACCTTC

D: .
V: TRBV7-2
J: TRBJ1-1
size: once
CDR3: CASSSAPGEGNTEAFF
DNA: TGTGCCAGCAGCTCGGCCCCAGGGGAAGGGAACACTGAAGCTTTCTTT

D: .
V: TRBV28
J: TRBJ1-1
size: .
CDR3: CASRTHDKFVEAFF
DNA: TGTGCCAGCAGAACTCACGACAAATTTGTTGAAGCTTTCTTT

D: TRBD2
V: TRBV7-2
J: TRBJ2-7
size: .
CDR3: CASSARTSGGPRYEQYF
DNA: TGTGCCAGCAGCGCGAGGACTAGCGGGGGACCCCGCTACGAGCAGTACTTC

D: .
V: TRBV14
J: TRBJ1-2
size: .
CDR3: CASSQVPWWAYGYTF
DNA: TGTGCCAGCAGCCAGGTGCCATGGTGGGCCTATGGCTACACCTTC

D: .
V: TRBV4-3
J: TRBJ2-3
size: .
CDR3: CASSQSPPGRFTDTQYF
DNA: TGCGCCAGCAGCCAGTCCCCGCCAGGGAGGTTTACGGATACGCAGTATTTT

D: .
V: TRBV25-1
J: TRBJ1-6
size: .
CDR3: CASTEGNSPLHF
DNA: TGTGCCAGCACGGAGGGAAATTCACCCCTCCACTTT

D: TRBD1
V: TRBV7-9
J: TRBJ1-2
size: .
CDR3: CASSKGTGATVYGYTF
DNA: TGTGCCAGCAGCAAGGGGACAGGGGCCACGGTCTATGGCTACACCTTC

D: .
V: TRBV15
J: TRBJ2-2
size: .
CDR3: CATSRQANTGELFF
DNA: TGTGCCACCAGCAGACAGGCGAACACCGGGGAGCTGTTTTTT

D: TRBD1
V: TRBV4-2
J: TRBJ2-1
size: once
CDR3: CASSQEGGQGYNEQFF
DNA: TGTGCCAGCAGCCAAGAAGGGGGACAGGGATACAATGAGCAGTTCTTC

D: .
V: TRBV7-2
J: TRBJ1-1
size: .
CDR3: CASVSPGNTEAFF
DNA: TGTGCCAGCGTATCTCCAGGGAACACTGAAGCTTTCTTT

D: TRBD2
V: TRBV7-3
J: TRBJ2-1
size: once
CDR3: CASSLMPGLAGGNEQFF
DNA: TGTGCCAGCAGCTTAATGCCTGGACTAGCGGGAGGCAATGAGCAGTTCTTC

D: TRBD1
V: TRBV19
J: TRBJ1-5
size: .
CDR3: CASRPGQGRNQPQHF
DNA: TGTGCCAGTAGACCCGGACAGGGACGAAATCAGCCCCAGCATTTT

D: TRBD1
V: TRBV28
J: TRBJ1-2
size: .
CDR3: CASSSGGNYGYTF
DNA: TGTGCCAGCAGCTCAGGGGGTAACTATGGCTACACCTTC

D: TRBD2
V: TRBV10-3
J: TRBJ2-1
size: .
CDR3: CAIRTGTSGSSDEQFF
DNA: TGTGCCATCAGGACCGGGACTAGCGGGAGTAGCGATGAGCAGTTCTTC

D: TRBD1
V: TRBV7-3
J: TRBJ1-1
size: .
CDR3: CASSQDRGDAEAFF
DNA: TGTGCCAGCAGCCAGGACAGGGGGGACGCTGAAGCTTTCTTT

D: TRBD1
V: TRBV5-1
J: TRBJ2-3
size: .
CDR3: CASGPGQGAWDTQYF
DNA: TGCGCCAGCGGCCCGGGACAGGGGGCGTGGGATACGCAGTATTTT

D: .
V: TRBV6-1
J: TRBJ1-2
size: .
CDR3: CASSERRQGLYGYTF
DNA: TGTGCCAGCAGTGAAAGGCGGCAGGGTCTCTACGGCTACACCTTC

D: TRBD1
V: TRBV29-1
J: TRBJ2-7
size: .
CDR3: CSVRTSDRVYEQYF
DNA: TGCAGCGTTCGTACTTCGGACAGGGTCTACGAGCAGTACTTC

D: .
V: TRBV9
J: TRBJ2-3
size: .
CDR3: CASSVEEHTDTQYF
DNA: TGTGCCAGCAGCGTTGAGGAGCACACAGATACGCAGTATTTT

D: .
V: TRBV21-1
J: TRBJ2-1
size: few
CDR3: CASSKGGSGREEFF
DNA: TGTGCCAGCAGCAAAGGCGGTAGCGGGAGGGAGGAGTTCTTC

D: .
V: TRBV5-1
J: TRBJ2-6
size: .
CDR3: CASSLDTRSGANVLTF
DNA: TGCGCCAGCAGCCTCGACACCCGCTCTGGGGCCAACGTCCTGACTTTC

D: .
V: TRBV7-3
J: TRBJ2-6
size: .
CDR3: CASSSAGSSGANVLTF
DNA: TGTGCCAGCAGCTCCGCGGGGAGCTCTGGGGCCAACGTCCTGACTTTC

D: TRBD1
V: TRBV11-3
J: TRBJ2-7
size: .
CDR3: CASRKTGAVEQYF
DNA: TGTGCCAGCCGAAAAACAGGGGCGGTCGAGCAGTACTTC

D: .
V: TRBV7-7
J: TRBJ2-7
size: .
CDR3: CASSFGEDYEQYF
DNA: TGTGCCAGCAGCTTCGGGGAGGACTACGAGCAGTACTTC

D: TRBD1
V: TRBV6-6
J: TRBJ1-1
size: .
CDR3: CASSTYRGTLNTEAFF
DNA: TGTGCCAGCAGTACGTACAGGGGAACGTTGAACACTGAAGCTTTCTTT

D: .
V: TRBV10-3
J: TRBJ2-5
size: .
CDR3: CAISESSGDQETQYF
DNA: TGTGCCATCAGTGAGTCGTCGGGGGACCAAGAGACCCAGTACTTC

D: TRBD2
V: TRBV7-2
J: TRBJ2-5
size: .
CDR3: CASSSGTSDKWETQYF
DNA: TGTGCCAGCAGCTCCGGGACTAGCGATAAGTGGGAGACCCAGTACTTC

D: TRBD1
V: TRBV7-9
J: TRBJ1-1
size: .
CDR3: CASSSGQGNTEAFF
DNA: TGTGCCAGCAGTTCGGGACAGGGGAACACTGAAGCTTTCTTT

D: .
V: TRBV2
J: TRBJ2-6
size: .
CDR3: CASSEIGAGANVLTF
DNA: TGTGCCAGCAGTGAAATAGGGGCTGGGGCCAACGTCCTGACTTTC

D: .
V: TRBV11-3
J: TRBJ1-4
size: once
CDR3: CASSSRHGGPEKLFF
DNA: TGTGCCAGCAGCTCGCGACATGGAGGTCCCGAAAAACTGTTTTTT

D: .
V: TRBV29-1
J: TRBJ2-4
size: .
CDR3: CSVDRSDIQYF
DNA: TGCAGCGTTGACAGGTCCGACATTCAGTACTTC